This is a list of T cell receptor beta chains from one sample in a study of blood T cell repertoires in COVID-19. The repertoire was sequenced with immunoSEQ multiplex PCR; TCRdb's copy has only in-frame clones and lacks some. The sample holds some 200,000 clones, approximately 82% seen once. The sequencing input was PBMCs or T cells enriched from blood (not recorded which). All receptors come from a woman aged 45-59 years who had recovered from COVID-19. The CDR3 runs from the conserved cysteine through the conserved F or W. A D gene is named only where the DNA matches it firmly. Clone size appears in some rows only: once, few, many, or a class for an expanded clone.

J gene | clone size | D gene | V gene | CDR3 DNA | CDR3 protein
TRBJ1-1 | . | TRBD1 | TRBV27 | TGTGCCAGCAGCCGTCCCGGGACAGGTTCGGGGACTGAAGCTTTCTTT | CASSRPGTGSGTEAFF
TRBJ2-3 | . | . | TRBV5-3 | TGTGCGGCAGAAGGCGGGACCACAGATACGCAGTATTTT | CAAEGGTTDTQYF
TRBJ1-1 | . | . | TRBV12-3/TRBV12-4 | TGTGCCAGCAGTTTAACAGGGAGAACTGAAGCTTTCTTT | CASSLTGRTEAFF
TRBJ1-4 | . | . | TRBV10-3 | TGTGCCATCAGTGCGGGACTGACATCAACTAATGAAAAACTGTTTTTT | CAISAGLTSTNEKLFF
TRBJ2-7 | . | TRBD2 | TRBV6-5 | TGTGCCAGCACCGAGAGGTGGGGGGGAGGTTACGAGCAGTACTTC | CASTERWGGGYEQYF
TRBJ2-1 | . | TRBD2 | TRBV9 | TGTGCCAGCAGCGCGGGACTAGCGGGAGCTGAGCAGTTCTTC | CASSAGLAGAEQFF
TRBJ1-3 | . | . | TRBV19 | TGTGCCAGTCGGCGGGCAGGGGCGGGAAACACCATATATTTT | CASRRAGAGNTIYF
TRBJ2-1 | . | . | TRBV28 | TGTGCCAGCAGTCCACTGGAATACACAGGAAACCCTTTCAATGAGCAGTTCTTC | CASSPLEYTGNPFNEQFF
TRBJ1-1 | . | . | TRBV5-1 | TGCGCCAGCAGCAGCCGAGCGGGGGCGATTGACACTGAAGCTTTCTTT | CASSSRAGAIDTEAFF
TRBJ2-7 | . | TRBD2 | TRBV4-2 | TGTGCCAGCAGCCAAGAGGGACTAGGGACCTACGAGCAGTACTTC | CASSQEGLGTYEQYF
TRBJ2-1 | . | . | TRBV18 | TGTGCCAGCTCACCACCGAACAGACTAGACGCGGCTAATGAGCAGTTCTTC | CASSPPNRLDAANEQFF
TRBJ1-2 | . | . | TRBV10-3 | TGTGCCATCAGTGGACAGCTAGACAACTATGGCTACACCTTC | CAISGQLDNYGYTF
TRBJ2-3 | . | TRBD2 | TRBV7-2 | TGTGCCAGCAGCTTAGATCTTGGCGGGAGGTCGGGGAATACGCAGTATTTT | CASSLDLGGRSGNTQYF
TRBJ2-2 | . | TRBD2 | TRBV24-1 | TGTGCCACCAGCGGACGGAGGACTAGCCTACCCGGGGAGCTGTTTTTT | CATSGRRTSLPGELFF
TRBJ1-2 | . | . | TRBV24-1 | TGTGCCACCAGTGATCATTACCACGGAGGGCAGGGTAAAAGGGTGGGCTATGGCTACACCTTC | CATSDHYHGGQGKRVGYGYTF
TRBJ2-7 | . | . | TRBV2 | TGTGCCAGCAAACTGGGGGCGACCGACGAGCAGTACTTC | CASKLGATDEQYF
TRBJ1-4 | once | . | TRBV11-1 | TGTGCCAGCAGCTTAACGTACAGTGCAGATGAAAAACTGTTTTTT | CASSLTYSADEKLFF
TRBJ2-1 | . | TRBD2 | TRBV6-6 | TGTGCCAGTGGCGGGAGTCTCAATGAGCAGTTCTTC | CASGGSLNEQFF
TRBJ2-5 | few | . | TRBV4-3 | TGCGCCAGCAGCCAAGAAAAGGGGGCGGGGGAGACCCAGTACTTC | CASSQEKGAGETQYF
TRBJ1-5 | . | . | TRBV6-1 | TGTGCCAGCAGTGAATTTAAAAGTCTCGGGGGCAATCAGCCCCAGCATTTT | CASSEFKSLGGNQPQHF
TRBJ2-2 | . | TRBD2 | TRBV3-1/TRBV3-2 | TGTGCCAGCAGCCTTACGGCGGGAGTAACCGGGGAGCTGTTTTTT | CASSLTAGVTGELFF
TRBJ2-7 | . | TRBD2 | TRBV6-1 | TGTGCCAGCAGTGAAGCGGGAGGGTCCTACGAGCAGTACTTC | CASSEAGGSYEQYF
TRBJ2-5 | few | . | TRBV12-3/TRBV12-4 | TGTGCCAGCAGTTCCGATGAGGAGACCCAGTACTTC | CASSSDEETQYF
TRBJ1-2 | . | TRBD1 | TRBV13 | TGTGCCAGCAGCTTATTGATCGGACAGGTCAACTATGGCTACACCTTC | CASSLLIGQVNYGYTF
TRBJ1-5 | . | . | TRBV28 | TGTGCCAGCAGTCTAATCAGGGATCTTCAGCCCCAGCATTTT | CASSLIRDLQPQHF
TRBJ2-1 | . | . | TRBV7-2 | TGTGCCAGCAGCGTCACTAGCTGGGTTGGGGATGAGCAGTTCTTC | CASSVTSWVGDEQFF
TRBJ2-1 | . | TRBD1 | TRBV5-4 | TGTGCCAGCAGCCCCGGGACAGGGGGCGGGAATGAGCAGTTCTTC | CASSPGTGGGNEQFF
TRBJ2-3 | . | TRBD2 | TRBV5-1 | TGCGCCAGCAGCTTGGTTACTAGCGGATTCACAGATACGCAGTATTTT | CASSLVTSGFTDTQYF
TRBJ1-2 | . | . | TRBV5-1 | TGCGCCAGCAGCTTGGAAACACCTAACTATGGCTACACCTTC | CASSLETPNYGYTF
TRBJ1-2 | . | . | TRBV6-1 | TGTGCCAGCAGTGACCAGGGAACCCTGGGGGGCTACACCTTC | CASSDQGTLGGYTF
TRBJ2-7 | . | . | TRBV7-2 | TGTGCCAGCAGCTTACTCCGTTCCTACGAGCAGTACTTC | CASSLLRSYEQYF
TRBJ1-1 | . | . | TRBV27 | TGTGCCAGCAGGCCTTCGGGGGGCACTGAAGCTTTCTTT | CASRPSGGTEAFF
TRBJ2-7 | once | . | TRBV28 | TGTGCCAGCGTAACCCTTGGGACTTCCTACGAGCAGTACTTC | CASVTLGTSYEQYF
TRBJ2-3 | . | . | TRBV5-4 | TGTGCCAGCCGGGCAGACTACAGCACAGATACGCAGTATTTT | CASRADYSTDTQYF
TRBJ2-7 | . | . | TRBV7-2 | TGTGCCAGCAGCTTACCCGGGACTTCCCCCGCCTACGAGCAGTACTTC | CASSLPGTSPAYEQYF
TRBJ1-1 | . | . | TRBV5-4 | TGTGCCAGCAGGGAGAGGGGGGGAAACACTGAAGCTTTCTTT | CASRERGGNTEAFF
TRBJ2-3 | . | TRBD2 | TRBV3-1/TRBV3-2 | TGTGCCAGCAGCCAGATGGGACTAGCGGGAGAAGCAGATACGCAGTATTTT | CASSQMGLAGEADTQYF
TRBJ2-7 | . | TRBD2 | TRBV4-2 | TGTGCCAGCAGCCCAAGATCCGGTTTGGGGACTAGCGTATACGAGCAGTACTTC | CASSPRSGLGTSVYEQYF
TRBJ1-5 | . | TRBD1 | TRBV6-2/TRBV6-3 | TGTGCCAGCAGACCTACAGGGGGCCGTCAGCCCCAGCATTTT | CASRPTGGRQPQHF
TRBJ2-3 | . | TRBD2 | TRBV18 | TGTGCCAGCTCACGGGGCGGGAGTGGCGCAGATACGCAGTATTTT | CASSRGGSGADTQYF
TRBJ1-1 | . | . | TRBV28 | TGTGCCAGCAGTTCCCTTTTTGGGGCGGCGGCAGCTTTCTTT | CASSSLFGAAAAFF
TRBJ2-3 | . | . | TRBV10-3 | TGTGCCAGTCAATCTAGCCGTAGCGCAGATACGCAGTATTTT | CASQSSRSADTQYF
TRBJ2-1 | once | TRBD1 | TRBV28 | TGTGCCAGCAGCAGAGGGGGCGCCAGTCATGAGCAGTTCTTC | CASSRGGASHEQFF
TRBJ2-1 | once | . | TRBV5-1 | TGCGCCAGCAGCTTCGCTAGCCCCAATGAGCAGTTCTTC | CASSFASPNEQFF
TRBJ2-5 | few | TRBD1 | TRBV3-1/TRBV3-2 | TGTGCCAGCAGCCAGAACGACAGGGTTGAGACCCAGTACTTC | CASSQNDRVETQYF
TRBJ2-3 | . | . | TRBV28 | TGTGCCAGCAGTCACGCAGGTACGCAGTATTTT | CASSHAGTQYF
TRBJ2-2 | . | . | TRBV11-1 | TGTGCCAGCAGGACCGGGACAACCCAGAGGGAGCTGTTTTTT | CASRTGTTQRELFF
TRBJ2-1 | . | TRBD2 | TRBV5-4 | TGTGCCAGCAGCCAAGGGACTAGCGGGCGCAATGAGCAGTTCTTC | CASSQGTSGRNEQFF
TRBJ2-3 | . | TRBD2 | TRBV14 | TGTGCCAGCAGCCAGACCCCCGGAAAAACATCGTTGGGGCGGGAGTTGGCAGATACGCAGTATTTT | CASSQTPGKTSLGRELADTQYF
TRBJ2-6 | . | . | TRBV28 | TGTGCCAGCAGTATCACAGGGATCGGGGCCAACGTCCTGACTTTC | CASSITGIGANVLTF
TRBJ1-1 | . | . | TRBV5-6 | TGTGCCAGCAGCTTGTTTGGGGGGACTGAAGCTTTCTTT | CASSLFGGTEAFF